Each of the 29 T cell receptor beta chains below was sequenced from the same sample in a study of T-cell memory formation after mild COVID-19. TCRdb re-derived calls from the 5' RACE reads in MiXCR, one entry per CDR3 protein. The data hold just over 50,000 distinct CDR3 sequences, with around 10% observed a single time. Material for sequencing was PBMCs or a T cell subset sorted from them (not recorded which). These receptors were collected from an adult woman who had mild COVID-19 (a few samples of this study predate the infection). Cell type and time point are not known.

This clonotype was picked up many times. The chain is built from TRBV3-1 and TRBJ2-5; a possible D gene is TRBD2 (6 bases). Germline V CDR1 and CDR2: LGHDT, YNNKEL (reference sequence). There are 13 residues in the CDR3. The V and J ends lost 7 bases and 6 bases respectively, with 15 bases between them. CDR3 nucleotides: TGTGCCAGCACCTACGGAGGCGGGAAGACCCAGTACTTC. It codes for CASTYGGGKTQYF.

This clonotype was seen at least ten times. The chain couples TRBV5-1 to TRBJ2-1; 7 nucleotides match TRBD2. Germline trimming cut 4 bases from V and 3 bases from J; bases unmatched to any gene: 7. Germline CDR1 SGHRS, CDR2 YFSETQ. This CDR3 is 15 amino acids long. This CDR3 reads CASSQSSGVYNEQFF. Written as DNA, the CDR3 is TGCGCCAGCAGCCAGTCTAGCGGTGTCTACAATGAGCAGTTCTTC.

The gene calls are TRBV20-1 and TRBJ2-2; 14 bases map to TRBD2. CDR3 length equals 15 residues. J was trimmed by 6 bases and V by 5 bases; bases with no gene match: 5. CDR1 and CDR2 from the germline V gene are DFQATT and SNEGSKA (reference sequence). The CDR3 loop is CSALRLAGGPGELFF. The CDR3, as DNA: TGCAGTGCTCTCCGACTAGCGGGGGGGCCCGGGGAGCTGTTTTTT.

This chain joins TRBV2 and TRBJ2-1, with D possibly TRBD2 on 6 matching bases. Trimming took off 4 bases at V and 4 bases at J, with 11 bases between the two ends. This CDR3 has 14 residues. CDR1 SNHLY and CDR2 FYNNEI come from the germline V gene. In nucleotides, the CDR3 is TGTGCCAGCAGTGGTATAGCGGTTTACAATGAGCAGTTCTTC. Its translation: CASSGIAVYNEQFF.

There are a few counts of this clonotype. This chain uses TRBV20-1 with TRBJ2-3, with D possibly matching TRBD1 (5 bases). The V gene's germline CDR1 is DFQATT and CDR2 SNEGSKA (reference sequence). This CDR3 comprises 13 residues. The CDR3 protein is CSRVESNTDTQYF. The CDR3, as DNA: TGCAGCAGGGTGGAAAGTAACACAGATACGCAGTATTTT.

This clonotype occurred many times. The rearrangement joins TRBV9 to TRBJ2-3; D is undetermined. CDR3 size: 14 residues. V shed 2 bases and J shed 0 bases, with 7 bases lying between them. Germline CDR1 SGDLS, CDR2 YYNGEE. This CDR3 reads CASSVVLSTDTQYF. CDR3 nucleotide sequence: TGTGCCAGCAGCGTGGTGTTAAGCACAGATACGCAGTATTTT.

The sample holds many counts of this clonotype. The chain carries TRBV6-2 or TRBV6-3 and TRBJ2-6; no definite D call. CDR1 MNHEY and CDR2 SVGEGT come from the germline V gene. Trimming removed 5 bases at V and 0 bases at J, with 5 bases between. This CDR3 spans 14 amino acids. This CDR3 is CASSTVSGANVLTF. The CDR3 region has the DNA TGTGCCAGCAGTACAGTCTCTGGGGCCAACGTCCTGACTTTC.

This clonotype was counted ten times or more. The chain carries TRBV12-5 and TRBJ2-1; 8 nucleotides agree with TRBD1. Trimming cost V 9 bases and J 6 bases; bases outside gene matches: 13. Germline lookup yields CDR1 LGHNT and CDR2 FRNRAP. CDR3 length: 15 amino acids. The CDR3 spells CASRTGWGNGNEQFF. CDR3 nucleotides: TGTGCTAGCCGGACAGGGTGGGGGAATGGCAATGAGCAGTTCTTC.

The CDR3 nucleotides read TGTGCCTGGGCCGTACAGGATAATCAGCCCCAGCATTTT. The encoded protein is CAWAVQDNQPQHF. This chain uses TRBV30 with TRBJ1-5; D might be TRBD1 (5 bases). The CDR3 runs 13 residues. The V end was cut by 5 bases, the J end by 4 bases, with 12 bases between. Per germline, CDR1 GTSNPN and CDR2 SVGIG (reference sequence). The full variable domain, its missing parts supplied by reference TRBV30 and TRBJ1-5, is SQTIHQWPATLVQPVGSPLSLECTVEGTSNPNLYWYRQAAGRGLQLLFYSVGIGQISSEVPQNLSASRPQDRQFILSSKKLLLSDSGFYLCAWAVQDNQPQHFGDGTRLSIL.

The genes are TRBV19 and TRBJ2-3; 10 positions agree with TRBD2. The trim removed 9 bases at V and 1 base at J, leaving 1 base unmatched. Germline values: CDR1 LNHDA, CDR2 SQIVND (reference sequence). This CDR3 comprises 13 residues. The CDR3 spells CASGLAGTDTQYF. The CDR3, as DNA: TGTGCCAGCGGACTAGCGGGCACAGATACGCAGTATTTT.

The CDR3 protein is CASSVDRDNTEAFF. The CDR3 DNA reads as TGTGCCAGCAGCGTAGACAGGGATAACACTGAAGCTTTCTTT. The V gene is TRBV9, the J gene TRBJ1-1, with D perhaps matching TRBD1 (6 bases). Germline CDR1 is SGDLS and CDR2 is YYNGEE. Trimming pared 0 bases from V and 2 bases from J, leaving 8 bases between. The CDR3 sequence is 14 residues long.

This sequence joins TRBV24-1 and TRBJ2-3, with 7 bases fitting TRBD1. Trimming cost V 3 bases and J 1 base; bases outside gene matches: 3. This CDR3 contains 15 residues. CDR1 and CDR2 (germline): KGHDR, SFDVKD. The CDR3 spells CATSDLGQGTDTQYF. The DNA of the CDR3 is TGTGCCACCAGTGATCTCGGACAGGGCACAGATACGCAGTATTTT.

This clonotype was picked up many times. This sequence joins TRBV6-1 and TRBJ1-2; tentatively, D is TRBD1 (5 bases). V lost 1 base and J lost 11, with 17 bases in between. Looked up from germline, CDR1 is MNHNS and CDR2 is SASEGT. This CDR3 is 14 amino acids long. The CDR3 region has the DNA TGTGCCAGCAGTGAAGATCCCAGGGAAGGGGATTACACCTTC. Protein: CASSEDPREGDYTF.

This clonotype was observed a handful of times. The rearrangement joins TRBV5-4 to TRBJ2-3, with D perhaps TRBD1 (7 bases). Germline loops: CDR1 SGHNT, CDR2 YYREEE (reference sequence). Trimming removed 5 bases at V and 0 bases at J, with 16 bases between. This CDR3 has 16 amino acids. The CDR3 loop reads CASSSPQGGSTDTQYF. As DNA, the CDR3 is TGTGCCAGCAGTTCGCCGCAGGGGGGAAGCACAGATACGCAGTATTTT.

CDR3 sequence reads: CASSQGLVVYF. For the CDR3, the DNA is TGTGCCAGCAGCCAAGGTCTAGTTGTTTACTTC. V and J are TRBV14 and TRBJ2-7, with no clear D. Germline CDR1 reads SGHDN; CDR2 reads FVKESK. This CDR3 comprises 11 residues. The V and J ends lost 1 base and 13 bases respectively, with 11 bases between them.

The chain employs TRBV6-1 and TRBJ1-6, with D perhaps TRBD1 (5 bases). V was shortened by 1 base and J by 10 bases, with 11 bases between the two germline ends. The CDR3 is made up of 14 amino acids. The germline V gene has CDR1 MNHNS and CDR2 SASEGT. CDR3 sequence: CASSEGGKNSPLHF. The CDR3 nucleotides are TGTGCCAGCAGTGAAGGGGGGAAAAACTCACCCCTCCACTTT.

The V and J genes are TRBV10-3 and TRBJ2-3; possible D gene TRBD2, 6 bases. In germline, CDR1 is ENHRY, CDR2 SYGVKD. The CDR3 length is 14 residues. Trimming removed 2 bases at V and 5 bases at J, with 11 bases between. CDR3 sequence (DNA): TGTGCCATCAGTGAGACTAGCCCGGGAGATACGCAGTATTTT. This encodes CAISETSPGDTQYF.

The chain carries TRBV24-1 and TRBJ2-5; unclear D gene. Trimming cost V 9 bases and J 6 bases, with 16 bases left between them. The CDR3 consists of 13 residues. From germline, CDR1 is KGHDR and CDR2 SFDVKD. The CDR3 sequence is CATSIEGSQTQYF. The CDR3 region has the DNA TGTGCCACCTCGATCGAAGGTTCGCAGACCCAGTACTTC.

This clonotype has a count of ten or more. V usage is TRBV5-1 and J usage is TRBJ2-7, with TRBD1 as a possible D gene (5 bases). Per germline, CDR1 SGHRS and CDR2 YFSETQ. The CDR3 totals 14 residues. The V end lost 2 bases, the J end lost 3 bases, and 12 bases lay between the germline ends. The CDR3 DNA sequence: TGCGCCAGCAGCTTTGACAGAGGCAGCTACGAGCAGTACTTC. It translates to CASSFDRGSYEQYF.

In this sample, this clonotype turned up a few times. V is TRBV24-1 and J is TRBJ1-2; 7 bases line up with TRBD1. The V gene end was trimmed by 5 bases and the J gene end by 2 bases; junction bases not matched to a gene: 10. Germline V CDR1 and CDR2: KGHDR, SFDVKD. This CDR3 is 16 amino acids long. The CDR3 spells CATSARDRAGNYGYTF. The CDR3 DNA follows: TGTGCCACCAGTGCCCGCGACAGGGCGGGGAACTATGGCTACACCTTC.

This clonotype was detected ten times or more. J is TRBJ1-6 and V is TRBV6-6; D call uncertain. Germline CDR1 reads MNHNY; CDR2 reads SVGAGI (reference sequence). V lost 5 bases and J lost 6, with 8 bases in between. The CDR3 has 13 residues. The DNA for the CDR3 is TGTGCCAGCAGTGACGGGCTTAATTCACCCCTCCACTTT. Protein: CASSDGLNSPLHF.

This clonotype was found a few times. The rearrangement joins TRBV29-1 to TRBJ2-5; the match to TRBD2 covers 8 bases. Germline CDR1 is SQVTM and CDR2 is ANQGSEA. The CDR3 runs to 12 residues. With V trimmed by 3 bases and J by 7 bases, 4 bases remained unmatched. CDR3 sequence reads: CSVDGGASTQYF. The CDR3 nucleotides read TGCAGCGTTGACGGGGGGGCCTCGACCCAGTACTTC. Based on the CDR3 plus reference TRBV29-1 and TRBJ2-5, the full variable domain is SAVISQKPSRDICQRGTSLTIQCQVDSQVTMMFWYRQQPGQSLTLIATANQGSEATYESGFVIDKFPISRPNLTFSTLTVSNMSPEDSSIYLCSVDGGASTQYFGPGTRLLVL.

This clonotype was detected many times. V is TRBV29-1 and J is TRBJ2-7; a possible D gene is TRBD2 (6 bases). This CDR3 spans 12 amino acids. CDR1 is SQVTM, CDR2 ANQGSEA, per germline. Trimming shortened V by 3 bases and J by 7 bases, and 13 bases separated the two germline ends. The CDR3 sequence is CSVDALGGEQYF. For the CDR3, the DNA is TGCAGCGTTGACGCCCTCGGGGGAGAGCAGTACTTC.

The chain carries TRBV3-1 and TRBJ2-3; D is perhaps TRBD2 (7 bases). CDR3 length equals 16 residues. The ends were cut back, 4 bases at V and 2 bases at J, with 16 bases in the middle. Germline CDR1 and CDR2: LGHDT and YNNKEL (reference sequence). CDR3 nucleotide sequence: TGTGCCAGCAGCCCATTCTCCGGGGGGCTCACAGATACGCAGTATTTT. Residues: CASSPFSGGLTDTQYF.

This clonotype was recorded many times. This rearrangement joins TRBV25-1 to TRBJ2-7; possibly TRBD2 for D (5 bases). The CDR3 has 12 residues. The V gene's germline CDR1 is MGHDK and CDR2 SYGVNS. Deletions cut 4 bases from V and 7 bases from J, with 11 bases between. The CDR3 DNA follows: TGTGCCAGCAGTGCCCCCGGGGAGGAGCAGTACTTC. As protein: CASSAPGEEQYF.

This clonotype was detected a few times. The V gene is TRBV24-1, the J gene TRBJ2-3, with D perhaps matching TRBD2 (6 bases). CDR3 size: 17 residues. V lost 5 bases and J 3 bases, leaving 20 bases between the germline ends. The germline V gene encodes CDR1 KGHDR and CDR2 SFDVKD. This CDR3 reads CATSGLPSATRTDTQYF. The CDR3 DNA is TGTGCCACCAGTGGCCTTCCTAGCGCCACACGTACAGATACGCAGTATTTT.

This clonotype appeared many times. The genes are TRBV25-1 and TRBJ1-1, with D possibly TRBD1 on 6 matching bases. V lost 7 bases to trimming and J lost 3 bases, with 18 bases between them. The length of the CDR3 is 15 residues. Germline V lookup: CDR1 MGHDK, CDR2 SYGVNS. CDR3: CASKRDTDRYTEAFF. Written as DNA, the CDR3 is TGTGCCAGCAAACGAGACACGGACAGATACACTGAAGCTTTCTTT.

Only a few counts were recorded for this clonotype. CDR3: CASRPGEGDEQYF. The CDR3 DNA reads TGCGCCAGCCGCCCGGGAGAAGGCGACGAGCAGTACTTC. This chain uses TRBV5-1 with TRBJ2-7, with D possibly TRBD2 on 6 matching bases. CDR3 length: 13 residues. V shed 7 bases and J shed 5 bases, with 16 bases lying between them. Per the germline V gene, CDR1 is SGHRS and CDR2 is YFSETQ.

This clonotype was found many times. This chain links TRBV20-1 with TRBJ2-1; possible D gene TRBD1, 5 bases. Trimming took 3 bases from V and 3 from J, leaving 12 bases between them. The CDR3 covers 14 residues. Looked up from germline, CDR1 is DFQATT and CDR2 is SNEGSKA (reference sequence). CDR3 DNA sequence: TGCAGTGCTAGCCCCCGTCAGGGCTACAATGAGCAGTTCTTC. Protein product: CSASPRQGYNEQFF.